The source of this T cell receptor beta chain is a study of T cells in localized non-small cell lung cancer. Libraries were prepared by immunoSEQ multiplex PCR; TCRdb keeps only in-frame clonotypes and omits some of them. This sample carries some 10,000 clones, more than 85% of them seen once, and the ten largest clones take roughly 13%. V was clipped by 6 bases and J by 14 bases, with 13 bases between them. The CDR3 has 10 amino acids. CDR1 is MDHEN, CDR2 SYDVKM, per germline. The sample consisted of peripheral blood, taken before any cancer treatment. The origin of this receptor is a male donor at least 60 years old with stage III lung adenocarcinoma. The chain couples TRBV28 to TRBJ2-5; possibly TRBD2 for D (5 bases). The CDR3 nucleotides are TGTGCCAGCAGCCGGGAAGCCGTCTACTTC. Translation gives CASSREAVYF.